This T cell receptor (beta chain) was recorded in a study of glioma-infiltrating T cells after dendritic cell vaccination. Patients had residual fresh-frozen tumor tissue and more than two years of survival data. The PCR used 60 V beta and 13 J beta primers. Libraries were prepared by immunoSEQ multiplex PCR; TCRdb keeps only in-frame clonotypes and omits some of them. The table has roughly 96,000 clones, 79% seen once. The CDR3 length is 15 residues. Trimming pared 7 bases from V and 2 bases from J, leaving 14 bases between. Germline CDR1 reads MNHEY; CDR2 reads SVGAGI. The rearrangement links TRBV6-5 to TRBJ2-2; unclear D gene. This sequence was found in a human donor with glioblastoma. The specimen comprised blood, sampled before dendritic cell vaccination. The CDR3 reads CASNPTWSNTGELFF. Written as DNA, the CDR3 is TGTGCCAGCAATCCAACGTGGAGCAACACCGGGGAGCTGTTTTTT.